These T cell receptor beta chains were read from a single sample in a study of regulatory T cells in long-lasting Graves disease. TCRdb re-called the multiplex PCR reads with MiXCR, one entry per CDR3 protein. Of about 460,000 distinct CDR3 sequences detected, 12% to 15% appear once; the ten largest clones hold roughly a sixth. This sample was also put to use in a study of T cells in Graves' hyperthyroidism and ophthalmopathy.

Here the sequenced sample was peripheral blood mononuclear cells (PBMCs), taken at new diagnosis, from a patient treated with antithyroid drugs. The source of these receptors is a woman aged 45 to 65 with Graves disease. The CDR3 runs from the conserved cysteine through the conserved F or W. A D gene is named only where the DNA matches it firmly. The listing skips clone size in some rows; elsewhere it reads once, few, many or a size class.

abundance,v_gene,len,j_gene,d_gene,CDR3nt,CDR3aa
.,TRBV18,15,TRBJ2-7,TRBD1,TGTGCCAGCTCACTAACTGGGACAGGGATGGACGAGCAGTACTTC,CASSLTGTGMDEQYF
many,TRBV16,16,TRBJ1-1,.,TGTGCCAGCAGCCAATTGAGGGTCACCGAAGACACTGAAGCTTTCTTT,CASSQLRVTEDTEAFF
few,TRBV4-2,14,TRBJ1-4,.,TGTGCCAGCAGCCGACTGGATACTAATGAAAAACTGTTTTTT,CASSRLDTNEKLFF
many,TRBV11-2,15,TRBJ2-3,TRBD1,TGTGCCAGCAGCTTAGGAGACAGGGATGCAGATACGCAGTATTTT,CASSLGDRDADTQYF
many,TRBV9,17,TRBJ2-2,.,TGTGCCAGCAGCGTAGGCAACCTAGCGAGTTTCACCGGGGAGCTGTTTTTT,CASSVGNLASFTGELFF
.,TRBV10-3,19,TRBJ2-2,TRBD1,TGTGCCATCAGTGGACCCACCGGGGTGGGACAGGCAAACACCGGGGAGCTGTTTTTT,CAISGPTGVGQANTGELFF
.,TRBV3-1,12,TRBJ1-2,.,TGTGCCAGCAGGGTCCCGGAGGGAGGCTACACCTTC,CASRVPEGGYTF
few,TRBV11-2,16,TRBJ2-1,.,TGTGCCAGCAGCTTAGGAGTAGCTGTAGGATACAATGAGCAGTTCTTC,CASSLGVAVGYNEQFF
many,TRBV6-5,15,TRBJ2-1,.,TGTGCCAGCAGTTACGACTACCGAGACTACAATGAGCAGTTCTTC,CASSYDYRDYNEQFF
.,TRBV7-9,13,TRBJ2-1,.,TGTGCCAGCAGCTTATCTTCGCGGAATGAGCAGTTCTTC,CASSLSSRNEQFF
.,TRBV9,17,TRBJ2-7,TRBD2,TGTGCCAGCAGCCCCGAGGAGGGAGGGCCTTTTGGCTACGAGCAGTACTTC,CASSPEEGGPFGYEQYF
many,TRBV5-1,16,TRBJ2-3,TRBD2,TGCGCCAGCAGTTATGGAGCGGGAGGGTCGACAGATACGCAGTATTTT,CASSYGAGGSTDTQYF
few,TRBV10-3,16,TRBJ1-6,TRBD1,TGTGCCACAGTAGCAGGGGGCCTTGACCGGTATTCACCCCTCCACTTT,CATVAGGLDRYSPLHF
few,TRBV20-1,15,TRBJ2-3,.,TGCAGTGCTAGATCAGCGGGCCTTGAGACAGATACGCAGTATTTT,CSARSAGLETDTQYF
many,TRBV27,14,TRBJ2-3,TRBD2,TGTGCCAAATTAGCGGGGGTCAGCACAGATACGCAGTATTTT,CAKLAGVSTDTQYF
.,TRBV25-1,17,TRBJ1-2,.,TGTGCCAGCAGTGATACGGGGGGGTCAGCACCTAACTATGGCTACACCTTC,CASSDTGGSAPNYGYTF
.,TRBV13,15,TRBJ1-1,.,TGTGCCAGCAGCTTAGGCCCAGGCGAGAACACTGAAGCTTTCTTT,CASSLGPGENTEAFF
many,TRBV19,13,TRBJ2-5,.,TGTGCCAGTAGTCTAGGGACTCTAGAGACCCAGTACTTC,CASSLGTLETQYF
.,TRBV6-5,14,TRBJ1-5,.,TGTGCCAGCAGTTACCGGCAGGGTCATCAGCCCCAGCATTTT,CASSYRQGHQPQHF
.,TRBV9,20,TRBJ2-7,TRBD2,TGTGCCAGCAGCGTAGCCCCACTTCCACTAGCGGGAGGGCCGGGCTACGAGCAGTACTTC,CASSVAPLPLAGGPGYEQYF
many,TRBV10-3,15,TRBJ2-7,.,TGTGCCATCAGTGAAGGGAGCAGGGGAAACTACGAGCAGTACTTC,CAISEGSRGNYEQYF
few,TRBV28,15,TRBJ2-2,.,TGTGCCATCTGGGACCCCTTTTCCGACACCGGGGAGCTGTTTTTT,CAIWDPFSDTGELFF
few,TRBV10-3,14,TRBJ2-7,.,TGTGCCATCAGTGAGTCTCGTGGAACCTACGAGCAGTACTTC,CAISESRGTYEQYF
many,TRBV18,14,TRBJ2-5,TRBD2,TGTGCCAGCTCAACTAGCGGGAAGCAAGAGACCCAGTACTTC,CASSTSGKQETQYF
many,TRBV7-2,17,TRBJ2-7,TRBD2,TGTGCCAGCAGCTTCCATTCGGGACTAGCGGGAAGGAACGAGCAGTACTTC,CASSFHSGLAGRNEQYF
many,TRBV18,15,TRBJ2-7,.,TGTGCCAGCTCACCAAATTTGGACAGCTACTACGAGCAGTACTTC,CASSPNLDSYYEQYF
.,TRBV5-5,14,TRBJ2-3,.,TGTGCCAGCAGCTTTTATCGGGACACAGATGCGCAGTATTTT,CASSFYRDTDAQYF
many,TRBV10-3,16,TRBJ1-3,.,TGTGCCATCAGTGGAGGTGGGGTGCTATCTGGAAACACCATATATTTT,CAISGGGVLSGNTIYF
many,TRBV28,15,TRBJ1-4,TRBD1,TGTGCCAGCAGTGAACCGACAGGGAGGAGTGAAAAACTGTTTTTT,CASSEPTGRSEKLFF
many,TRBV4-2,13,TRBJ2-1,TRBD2,TGTGCCAGCAGCCAGGGAGGGGTCAATGAGCAGTTCTTC,CASSQGGVNEQFF
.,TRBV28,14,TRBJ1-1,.,TGTGCCAGCAGTTTATCCGGTCGAGAGGGCCGAGCTTTCTTT,CASSLSGREGRAFF
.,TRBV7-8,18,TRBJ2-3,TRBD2,TGTGCCAGCAGCCAAGGGGCCCTTAGCGGGAGAGCCCCAGATACGCAGTATTTT,CASSQGALSGRAPDTQYF
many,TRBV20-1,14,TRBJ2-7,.,TGCAGTGCTAGTAGCCGGGGGCGGGACTACGAGCAGTACTTC,CSASSRGRDYEQYF
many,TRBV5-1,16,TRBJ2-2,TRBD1,TGTGCCAGCAGTTACTCAGGGACAGGAAACACCGGGGAGCTGTTTTTT,CASSYSGTGNTGELFF
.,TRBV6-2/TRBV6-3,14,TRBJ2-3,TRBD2,TGTGCCAGCAGTTCCGGGGACTACGCAGATACGCAGTATTTT,CASSSGDYADTQYF
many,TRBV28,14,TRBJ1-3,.,TGTGCCAGCAGTTACGGGGCCGGTGGAAACACCATATATTTT,CASSYGAGGNTIYF
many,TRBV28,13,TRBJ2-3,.,TGTGCCAGCACCAAGCCTAGCACAGATACGCAGTATTTT,CASTKPSTDTQYF